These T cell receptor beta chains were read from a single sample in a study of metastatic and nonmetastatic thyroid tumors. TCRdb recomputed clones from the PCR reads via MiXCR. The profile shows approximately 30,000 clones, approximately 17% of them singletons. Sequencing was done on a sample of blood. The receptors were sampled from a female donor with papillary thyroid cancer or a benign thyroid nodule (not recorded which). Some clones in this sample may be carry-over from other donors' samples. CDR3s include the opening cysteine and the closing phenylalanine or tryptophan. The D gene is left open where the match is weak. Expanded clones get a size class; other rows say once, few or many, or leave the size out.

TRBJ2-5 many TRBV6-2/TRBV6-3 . TGTGCCAGCAGTTACGCGAGGGGTCCGGAGACCCAGTACTTC CASSYARGPETQYF
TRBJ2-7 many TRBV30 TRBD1 TGTGCCTGGAACCGGGACAGGTTCAACGAGCAGTACTTC CAWNRDRFNEQYF
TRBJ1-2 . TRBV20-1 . TGCAGTGCTAGAGTATTGGAGGGCTACACCTTC CSARVLEGYTF
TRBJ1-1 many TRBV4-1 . TGCGCCAGCAGCCAAGGTCGAGGCGGCGAAATGAACACTGAAGCTTTCTTT CASSQGRGGEMNTEAFF
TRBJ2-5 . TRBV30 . TGCGCCTGGGATAGCTGGAGGACCCAGTACTTC CAWDSWRTQYF
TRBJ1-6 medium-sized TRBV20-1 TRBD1 TGCAGTGCTAGAGATCTTGGGGACAGCAATTCACCCCTCCACTTT CSARDLGDSNSPLHF
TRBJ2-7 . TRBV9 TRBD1 TGTGCCAGCAGCCCATACTCCGGGACAGGCGACTACGAGCAGTACTTC CASSPYSGTGDYEQYF
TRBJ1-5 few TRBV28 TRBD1 TGTGCCAGCAGTTTTCAGGACAGGCGAAATCAGCCCCAGCATTTT CASSFQDRRNQPQHF
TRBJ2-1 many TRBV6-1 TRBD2 TGTGCCAGCAGAGGACTCCTAGCGGGACCTTACAATGAGCAGTTCTTC CASRGLLAGPYNEQFF
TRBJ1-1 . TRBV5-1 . TGCGCCAGCAGCTTGTCTCCCGGGAACACTGAAGCTTTCTTT CASSLSPGNTEAFF
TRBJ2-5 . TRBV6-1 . TGTGCCAGCAGTAGGGGCAGGGAAGAGACCCAGTACTTC CASSRGREETQYF
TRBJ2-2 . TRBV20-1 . TGCAGTGCTAGTAGGAGGTTGAACACCGGGGAGCTGTTTTTT CSASRRLNTGELFF
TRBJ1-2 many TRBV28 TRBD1 TGTGCCAGCAGCGTGGGACAGGGGGCGCGGTATGGCTACACCTTC CASSVGQGARYGYTF
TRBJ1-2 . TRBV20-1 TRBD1 TGCAGTGCTAGAGTTACTAGACAGGGAGCGATCTATGGCTACACCTTC CSARVTRQGAIYGYTF
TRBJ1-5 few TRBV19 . TGTGCCAGTAGTACGGAGACGGGGGGCAATCAGCCCCAGCATTTT CASSTETGGNQPQHF
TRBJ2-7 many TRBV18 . TGTGCCAGCTCACCGGGGGTAACCTACGAGCAGTACTTC CASSPGVTYEQYF
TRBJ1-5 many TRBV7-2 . TGTGCCAGCAGCTTAGAGGGGTGGGGCAATCAGCCCCAGCATTTT CASSLEGWGNQPQHF